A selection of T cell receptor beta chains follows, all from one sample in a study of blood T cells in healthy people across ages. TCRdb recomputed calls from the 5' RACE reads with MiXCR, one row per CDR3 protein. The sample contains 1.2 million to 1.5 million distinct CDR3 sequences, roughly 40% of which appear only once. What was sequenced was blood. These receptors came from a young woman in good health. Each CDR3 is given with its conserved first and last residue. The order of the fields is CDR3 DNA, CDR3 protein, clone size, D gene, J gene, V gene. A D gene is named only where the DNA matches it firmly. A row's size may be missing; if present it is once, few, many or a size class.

CDR3nt: TGTGCTAGTGGACCAGCGATGCTAGCGGGAGTAGCCCACAATGAGCAGTTCTTC
CDR3aa: CASGPAMLAGVAHNEQFF
abundance: NA
d_gene: TRBD2
j_gene: TRBJ2-1
v_gene: TRBV12-5

CDR3nt: TGTGCCAGCAGCGCGACCGGGACTAGAAACACCGGGGAGCTGTTTTTT
CDR3aa: CASSATGTRNTGELFF
abundance: few
d_gene: TRBD2
j_gene: TRBJ2-2
v_gene: TRBV9

CDR3nt: TGTGCCAGCAGCCGAACCGGGACTGGTGCAAGTGAGCAGTACTTC
CDR3aa: CASSRTGTGASEQYF
abundance: few
d_gene: NA
j_gene: TRBJ2-7
v_gene: TRBV11-2

CDR3nt: TGTGCCAGGGATCCCGAGGGGACCTACTACGAGCAGTACTTC
CDR3aa: CARDPEGTYYEQYF
abundance: few
d_gene: NA
j_gene: TRBJ2-7
v_gene: TRBV6-7

CDR3nt: TGTGCCAGCAGCCGACTAGCCCTCAATGAGCAGTTCTTC
CDR3aa: CASSRLALNEQFF
abundance: NA
d_gene: TRBD2
j_gene: TRBJ2-1
v_gene: TRBV7-9

CDR3nt: TGTGCCAGCAGCCAAGGTGTTTCGGGGGCCGACTACGAGCAGTACTTC
CDR3aa: CASSQGVSGADYEQYF
abundance: NA
d_gene: NA
j_gene: TRBJ2-7
v_gene: TRBV3-1

CDR3nt: TGTGCCAGCAGTGAACTGGGGTCACCCCGTAATGAAAAACTGTTTTTT
CDR3aa: CASSELGSPRNEKLFF
abundance: once
d_gene: NA
j_gene: TRBJ1-4
v_gene: TRBV2

CDR3nt: TGTGCCAGCAGTTACTCACCCGGGACTAGCGGGAGCGGACCCTACAATGAGCAGTTCTTC
CDR3aa: CASSYSPGTSGSGPYNEQFF
abundance: NA
d_gene: TRBD2
j_gene: TRBJ2-1
v_gene: TRBV6-5

CDR3nt: TGCAGTGCCCGGACAGGGGCGGACTATGACTACACCTTC
CDR3aa: CSARTGADYDYTF
abundance: NA
d_gene: TRBD1
j_gene: TRBJ1-2
v_gene: TRBV20-1

CDR3nt: TGTGCCAGTGTTTGGTTAGAGAACACCATATATTTT
CDR3aa: CASVWLENTIYF
abundance: NA
d_gene: NA
j_gene: TRBJ1-3
v_gene: TRBV6-6

CDR3nt: TGTGCCAGCAGCTTAGGGGCCCAGGGTAGCGGGAGGCCACGGGGCAAAAACATTCAGTACTTC
CDR3aa: CASSLGAQGSGRPRGKNIQYF
abundance: few
d_gene: TRBD2
j_gene: TRBJ2-4
v_gene: TRBV11-2

CDR3nt: TGTGCCACCAGCCCGAGAGTCCCGACTAGCGGGAGAATATGCGAGCAGTACTTC
CDR3aa: CATSPRVPTSGRICEQYF
abundance: few
d_gene: TRBD2
j_gene: TRBJ2-7
v_gene: TRBV15

CDR3nt: TGTGCTAGCAGCTTAAGGGACAGCGACTCCTACGAGCAGTACTTC
CDR3aa: CASSLRDSDSYEQYF
abundance: NA
d_gene: TRBD1
j_gene: TRBJ2-7
v_gene: TRBV7-7

CDR3nt: TGTGCCAGCAGCCAAGCCGGGAGTGGATTACACGAGCAGTACTTC
CDR3aa: CASSQAGSGLHEQYF
abundance: NA
d_gene: NA
j_gene: TRBJ2-7
v_gene: TRBV3-1

CDR3nt: TGCAGCGTCGTCGACAGGCTTTATCGGTATGGCTACACCTTC
CDR3aa: CSVVDRLYRYGYTF
abundance: few
d_gene: NA
j_gene: TRBJ1-2
v_gene: TRBV29-1

CDR3nt: TGTGCCAGCAGCTTAGAGGGTCGGGCCATGGGGGTTTATAATTCACCCCTCCACTTT
CDR3aa: CASSLEGRAMGVYNSPLHF
abundance: few
d_gene: NA
j_gene: TRBJ1-6
v_gene: TRBV7-2

CDR3nt: TGCGCCAGCAGCTCGTTACCAGCGGTGGGGGTGTATAATGAGCAGTTCTTC
CDR3aa: CASSSLPAVGVYNEQFF
abundance: few
d_gene: NA
j_gene: TRBJ2-1
v_gene: TRBV5-1

CDR3nt: TGCAGTGCTAGAGACGAACTAGCGGGAATTAGAGATACGCAGTATTTT
CDR3aa: CSARDELAGIRDTQYF
abundance: few
d_gene: TRBD2
j_gene: TRBJ2-3
v_gene: TRBV20-1

CDR3nt: TGCGCCAGCAGCTCAGCCGGGACTAGCGGGAGGGCGGTATATGAGCAGTTCTTC
CDR3aa: CASSSAGTSGRAVYEQFF
abundance: NA
d_gene: TRBD2
j_gene: TRBJ2-1
v_gene: TRBV5-1

CDR3nt: TGTGCCAGCAGTTGGGACAGCCCCAATCAGCCCCAGCATTTT
CDR3aa: CASSWDSPNQPQHF
abundance: few
d_gene: TRBD1
j_gene: TRBJ1-5
v_gene: TRBV7-9

CDR3nt: TGTGCCACCAGCAGAGTGGAGACCCAGTACTTC
CDR3aa: CATSRVETQYF
abundance: few
d_gene: NA
j_gene: TRBJ2-5
v_gene: TRBV15

CDR3nt: TGTGCCAGCAGGACGGACAGTTATCAGCCCCAGCATTTT
CDR3aa: CASRTDSYQPQHF
abundance: NA
d_gene: NA
j_gene: TRBJ1-5
v_gene: TRBV6-1

CDR3nt: TGTGCCAGCAGCCCCCGGGGTAGAAGCTCCTACAATGAGCAGTTCTTC
CDR3aa: CASSPRGRSSYNEQFF
abundance: few
d_gene: NA
j_gene: TRBJ2-1
v_gene: TRBV3-1

CDR3nt: TGTGCCAGCAGCTTAACCGGGACTAGCGGCGAGCAGTACTTC
CDR3aa: CASSLTGTSGEQYF
abundance: few
d_gene: TRBD2
j_gene: TRBJ2-7
v_gene: TRBV7-9

CDR3nt: TGTGCCAGCAGTACCCATACGGCCTACACCTTC
CDR3aa: CASSTHTAYTF
abundance: NA
d_gene: NA
j_gene: TRBJ1-2
v_gene: TRBV12-3/TRBV12-4

CDR3nt: TGCGCCAGCAGCATGACCTCCAGGGACTACAATGAGCAGTTCTTC
CDR3aa: CASSMTSRDYNEQFF
abundance: NA
d_gene: NA
j_gene: TRBJ2-1
v_gene: TRBV5-1

CDR3nt: TGTGCCAGCAGCTTGTTTGGGACAGGGACGTACGAGCAGTACTTC
CDR3aa: CASSLFGTGTYEQYF
abundance: NA
d_gene: TRBD1
j_gene: TRBJ2-7
v_gene: TRBV5-6

CDR3nt: TGTGCCAGCAGTATAGACAAGTATAGCAATCAGCCCCAGCATTTT
CDR3aa: CASSIDKYSNQPQHF
abundance: NA
d_gene: NA
j_gene: TRBJ1-5
v_gene: TRBV6-6

CDR3nt: TGTGCCAGCAGCACTACAGGGTTCTACGAGCAGTACTTC
CDR3aa: CASSTTGFYEQYF
abundance: NA
d_gene: NA
j_gene: TRBJ2-7
v_gene: TRBV7-9

CDR3nt: TGTGCCAGCAGCTTAGAGGCAGGCGCCGTGGCAGAGCCCCAGCATTTT
CDR3aa: CASSLEAGAVAEPQHF
abundance: NA
d_gene: NA
j_gene: TRBJ1-5
v_gene: TRBV7-8

CDR3nt: TGCGCCAGCAGCCCGGCGACTAGCACCGTCAATGAGCAGTTCTTC
CDR3aa: CASSPATSTVNEQFF
abundance: few
d_gene: TRBD2
j_gene: TRBJ2-1
v_gene: TRBV5-1

CDR3nt: TGTGCCAGCAGCCACAGGGGTCAGCCCCAGCATTTT
CDR3aa: CASSHRGQPQHF
abundance: once
d_gene: TRBD1
j_gene: TRBJ1-5
v_gene: TRBV27

CDR3nt: TGTGCCAGCAGGTCCGGGACAGGGGGTGATCAGCCCCAGCATTTT
CDR3aa: CASRSGTGGDQPQHF
abundance: few
d_gene: TRBD1
j_gene: TRBJ1-5
v_gene: TRBV7-8

CDR3nt: TGTGCCAGCAGTGTCATAGCGGGGGGTCTCTCCTACGAGCAGTACTTC
CDR3aa: CASSVIAGGLSYEQYF
abundance: few
d_gene: TRBD2
j_gene: TRBJ2-7
v_gene: TRBV6-1

CDR3nt: TGCGCCAGCAGCTGGGCAGGCCAGAAGAGCACTGAAGCTTTCTTT
CDR3aa: CASSWAGQKSTEAFF
abundance: NA
d_gene: NA
j_gene: TRBJ1-1
v_gene: TRBV5-1

CDR3nt: TGCGCCAGCAGCTTGACCACTCCCGAAGAGACCCAGTACTTC
CDR3aa: CASSLTTPEETQYF
abundance: NA
d_gene: NA
j_gene: TRBJ2-5
v_gene: TRBV5-1

CDR3nt: TGTGCCAGCAGCCAAGACCGAACAGAACTTTACGAGCAGTACTTC
CDR3aa: CASSQDRTELYEQYF
abundance: NA
d_gene: NA
j_gene: TRBJ2-7
v_gene: TRBV4-2

CDR3nt: TGTGCCTCCGCTCCTCGGATGGGGTTCTGTGGGGATACGCAGTATTTT
CDR3aa: CASAPRMGFCGDTQYF
abundance: NA
d_gene: NA
j_gene: TRBJ2-3
v_gene: TRBV7-2

CDR3nt: TGTGCCAGCAGCTTAGGGCTCGGTGCCCAGTACTTC
CDR3aa: CASSLGLGAQYF
abundance: few
d_gene: NA
j_gene: TRBJ2-5
v_gene: TRBV7-9

CDR3nt: TGCAGTGCTAGAGATGCGAAACACCAAGAGACCCAGTACTTC
CDR3aa: CSARDAKHQETQYF
abundance: NA
d_gene: NA
j_gene: TRBJ2-5
v_gene: TRBV20-1

CDR3nt: TGCGCCACCGCCCGGGACAGCGCGAACACTGAAGCTTTCTTT
CDR3aa: CATARDSANTEAFF
abundance: NA
d_gene: TRBD1
j_gene: TRBJ1-1
v_gene: TRBV4-1

CDR3nt: TGTGCCAGCAGGGGGGGGGCTGACTACACCTTC
CDR3aa: CASRGGADYTF
abundance: few
d_gene: NA
j_gene: TRBJ1-2
v_gene: TRBV6-5

CDR3nt: TGTGCCAGCAGTTACCCCCTGCGCGGGGAGCTGTTTTTT
CDR3aa: CASSYPLRGELFF
abundance: NA
d_gene: NA
j_gene: TRBJ2-2
v_gene: TRBV6-6

CDR3nt: TGTGCCACCAGTGCCGACGGACCCTACAATGAGCAGTTCTTC
CDR3aa: CATSADGPYNEQFF
abundance: NA
d_gene: NA
j_gene: TRBJ2-1
v_gene: TRBV24-1

CDR3nt: TGTGCCAGCAGAAACGACAGGGGGCGTGGCTACACCTTC
CDR3aa: CASRNDRGRGYTF
abundance: NA
d_gene: TRBD1
j_gene: TRBJ1-2
v_gene: TRBV12-3/TRBV12-4

CDR3nt: TGTGCCACCAGCAGAGAGTGGGTCTACGAGCAGTTCTTC
CDR3aa: CATSREWVYEQFF
abundance: NA
d_gene: NA
j_gene: TRBJ2-1
v_gene: TRBV15

CDR3nt: TGTGCCATCAGTGCGAGCATCTCCACAGATACGCAGTATTTT
CDR3aa: CAISASISTDTQYF
abundance: NA
d_gene: NA
j_gene: TRBJ2-3
v_gene: TRBV10-3

CDR3nt: TGTGCCGTGGGGCTAGCGGGAGGTTACAATGAGCAGTTCTTC
CDR3aa: CAVGLAGGYNEQFF
abundance: few
d_gene: TRBD2
j_gene: TRBJ2-1
v_gene: TRBV3-1

CDR3nt: TGTGCCAGCAGCCTCGGACGCCTGAGCTCCTACAATGAGCAGTTCTTC
CDR3aa: CASSLGRLSSYNEQFF
abundance: few
d_gene: NA
j_gene: TRBJ2-1
v_gene: TRBV5-6

CDR3nt: TGTGCCACCAGCAAAGAGGTCGGGGCGGGAGGAATAGATACGCAGTATTTT
CDR3aa: CATSKEVGAGGIDTQYF
abundance: NA
d_gene: TRBD2
j_gene: TRBJ2-3
v_gene: TRBV15

CDR3nt: TGCAGTGCCGTCCGAGCGGGGGCCAATACGGGGGGCACCGGGGAGCTGTTTTTT
CDR3aa: CSAVRAGANTGGTGELFF
abundance: NA
d_gene: TRBD2
j_gene: TRBJ2-2
v_gene: TRBV20-1

CDR3nt: TGCAGTGCAACCCGGGAGGTCAATGAGCAGTACTTC
CDR3aa: CSATREVNEQYF
abundance: NA
d_gene: TRBD2
j_gene: TRBJ2-7
v_gene: TRBV20-1

CDR3nt: TGCAGTGCTAGAGAGGCTCAGAGCGAGCAGTACTTC
CDR3aa: CSAREAQSEQYF
abundance: NA
d_gene: NA
j_gene: TRBJ2-7
v_gene: TRBV20-1